This entry features one T cell receptor beta chain sequence. The sample belongs to a study of radiation and T cells in renal cell carcinoma. Germline V lookup: CDR1 SEHNR, CDR2 FQNEAQ (reference sequence). CDR3 size: 12 residues. Trimming stripped 3 bases from V and 3 bases from J, with 5 bases between. The time point denotes: blood 4 weeks post-SBRT, at nephrectomy. Treatment in this sample: 15 Gy SBRT to primary tumor, nephrectomy 4 weeks later. Nephrectomy followed 15 Gy stereotactic body radiation by 4 weeks. Profiled with immunoSEQ multiplex PCR; TCRdb holds only in-frame clones, not every one. The repertoire holds 120,000 to 150,000 clones, with 75% to 90% as singletons.

The input for sequencing was blood, taken from a patient whose treatment included radiotherapy and nephrectomy. The TCR comes from a woman between 45 and 60 years old with renal cell carcinoma. The genes are TRBV7-9 and TRBJ1-2; D is ambiguous. The CDR3 region has the DNA TGTGCCAGCAGCTTGGACGACTATGGCTACACCTTC. This translates into CASSLDDYGYTF.